These T cell receptor beta chains were read from a single sample in a study of shared clonotypes between healthy human individuals. The data were produced by immunoSEQ multiplex PCR, yet TCRdb's version contains in-frame clones alone and is incomplete. The table records roughly 500,000 clones, approximately 81% of them present only once. The sequenced sample consisted of PBMCs. The receptors derive from a woman in her thirties or forties in good health. Some clones in this sample may be carry-over from other donors' samples. CDR3s include the opening cysteine and the closing phenylalanine or tryptophan. Each record gives: V gene, clone size, J gene, D gene, CDR3 DNA, CDR3 protein. The D gene is left open where the match is weak. Rows give clone size only sometimes, using once, few, many, or a class for an expanded clone.

>TRBV19|-|TRBJ2-7|-
TGTGCCAGTAGCACCGGACAGTTTTCCGAGCAGTACTTC
CASSTGQFSEQYF
>TRBV27|-|TRBJ2-7|-
TGTGCCAGCAGTTTAAGCAGGGGTTTCCACGAGCAGTACTTC
CASSLSRGFHEQYF
>TRBV25-1|-|TRBJ1-1|-
TGTGCCAGCAGTGAATTTGTGGAGGGACACACTGAAGCTTTCTTT
CASSEFVEGHTEAFF
>TRBV28|-|TRBJ2-1|TRBD1
TGTGCCAGCAATTATGCCGGGACAGGGGGCAACAATGAGCAGTTCTTC
CASNYAGTGGNNEQFF
>TRBV5-6|-|TRBJ2-7|-
TGTGCCAGCAGCTTGAGAGGGGCGCCGGCCGAGCAGTACTTC
CASSLRGAPAEQYF
>TRBV5-1|-|TRBJ1-1|-
TGCGCCAGCAGCTTGGACCGGGGTATGAACACTGAAGCTTTCTTT
CASSLDRGMNTEAFF
>TRBV7-6|-|TRBJ1-4|TRBD1
TGTGCCAGCAGCTTCACCCCAGGGGGCGCGAATGAAAAACTGTTTTTT
CASSFTPGGANEKLFF
>TRBV28|-|TRBJ1-3|-
TGTGCCAGCAGTTCCCAGGGGTCCTCTGGAAACACCATATATTTT
CASSSQGSSGNTIYF
>TRBV25-1|once|TRBJ1-5|-
TGTGCCAGCAGTGAATCAACAGGGAACAATCAGCCCCAGCATTTT
CASSESTGNNQPQHF
>TRBV19|-|TRBJ2-1|-
TGTGCCAGTAAGCTTAGCGTTACCTCCTACAATGAGCAGTTCTTC
CASKLSVTSYNEQFF
>TRBV21-1|-|TRBJ2-7|-
TGTGCCAGCAGCACCGCTGCTAGCGGGAACTCCTACGAGCAGTACTTC
CASSTAASGNSYEQYF
>TRBV30|-|TRBJ2-7|TRBD2
TGTGCCTGGAGTGCCTCACTGGCGGGGGGGGAGCAGTACTTC
CAWSASLAGGEQYF
>TRBV6-4|few|TRBJ1-5|TRBD1
TGTGCCAGCAGTGAAGGGACAGGGGGCAATCAGCCCCAGCATTTT
CASSEGTGGNQPQHF
>TRBV6-4|-|TRBJ1-1|-
TGTGCCAGCCGGCCGAGTTGGGGGGCTGAAGCTTTCTTT
CASRPSWGAEAFF
>TRBV2|-|TRBJ2-1|-
TGTGCCAGCAGCCCTACGTCCGCCGAGCAGTTCTTC
CASSPTSAEQFF
>TRBV20-1|-|TRBJ2-5|TRBD2
TGCAGTGCCCTGGGGGGGGAGACCCAGTACTTC
CSALGGETQYF
>TRBV5-4|-|TRBJ1-1|-
TGTGCCAGACAGGGAAGCAACACTGAAGCTTTCTTT
CARQGSNTEAFF
>TRBV4-1|-|TRBJ2-7|-
TGCGCCAGCAGCCAAGTATACCCCTACGAGCAGTACTTC
CASSQVYPYEQYF
>TRBV19|-|TRBJ1-1|-
TGTGCCAGTACGACGGACAGACGTGAAGCTTTCTTT
CASTTDRREAFF
>TRBV4-3|-|TRBJ1-2|TRBD1
TGCGCCAGCAGCCAAGAGAGTTTTCCCCCTGCAGGGGGTCACGGGCCCTATGGCTACACCTTC
CASSQESFPPAGGHGPYGYTF
>TRBV28|-|TRBJ1-5|TRBD1
TGTGCCAGCAGACGGACAGGGGGGCCCCAGCATTTT
CASRRTGGPQHF
>TRBV28|-|TRBJ1-1|-
TGTGCCAGCAGTTTAGGGGGGAGGGCGATGGGCGCTGAAGCTTTCTTT
CASSLGGRAMGAEAFF
>TRBV28|-|TRBJ2-1|TRBD2
TGTGCCAGCCGGGCAGCGGGAGAGCCCTACAATGAGCAGTTCTTC
CASRAAGEPYNEQFF
>TRBV5-6|-|TRBJ2-2|TRBD1
TGTGCCAGCAGACCCGGGACAGGAGTCACCGGGGAGCTGTTTTTT
CASRPGTGVTGELFF
>TRBV2|-|TRBJ2-1|-
TGTGCCAGCAGCGAGTTAGAGTGGTATGAGCAGTTCTTC
CASSELEWYEQFF
>TRBV6-1|-|TRBJ1-4|TRBD1
TGTGCCAGCAGTGAAGCTGGTGGGACAGGGGGTGAAAAACTGTTTTTT
CASSEAGGTGGEKLFF
>TRBV28|many|TRBJ2-7|-
TGTGCCAGCAGGTCCCCCTCGTACGAGCAGTACTTC
CASRSPSYEQYF
>TRBV28|-|TRBJ2-5|-
TGTGCCAGCAGCACGGGCCCGTTCACGGTTCCGGACCAGTACTTC
CASSTGPFTVPDQYF
>TRBV29-1|-|TRBJ2-1|TRBD2
TGCAGCGGTGGGGGGAGGGCCCAAAATGAGCAGTTCTTC
CSGGGRAQNEQFF
>TRBV4-2|-|TRBJ1-2|TRBD1
TGTGCCAGCAGCCAAGCGGGCTACAGGGGATCATCAGTCGGCTACACCTTC
CASSQAGYRGSSVGYTF
>TRBV10-2|-|TRBJ1-5|-
TGCGCCAGCAGTGAGTCGATATTGCAGGGTCCCGAAAATCAGCCCCAGCATTTT
CASSESILQGPENQPQHF
>TRBV10-1|-|TRBJ2-7|TRBD1
TGCGCCAGCGCGGCAGGGGGCGCCCGGTCCTACGAGCAGTACTTC
CASAAGGARSYEQYF
>TRBV5-4|-|TRBJ1-2|TRBD1
TGTGCCAGCAGCTTGAAGGGACAGGGGCCCGAGGGCTACACCTTC
CASSLKGQGPEGYTF
>TRBV19|-|TRBJ2-3|TRBD2
TGTGCCAGTAGTATCCCAAGCGGCGGGAGGGGCACAGATACGCAGTATTTT
CASSIPSGGRGTDTQYF
>TRBV28|-|TRBJ1-3|-
TGTGCCAGCAGTAAACAGTCTGGAAACACCATATATTTT
CASSKQSGNTIYF
>TRBV10-2|-|TRBJ2-2|TRBD2
TGCGCCAGCAGGACTAGCGGGAGGGCCCTAGTCGGGGAGCTGTTTTTT
CASRTSGRALVGELFF
>TRBV5-4|-|TRBJ1-1|-
TGTGCCAGCAGCGTAAAGGGGGTGGGGCCTACTGAAGCTTTCTTT
CASSVKGVGPTEAFF
>TRBV18|-|TRBJ2-1|-
TGTGCCAGCTCACCATTTCTGGAGGAGCAGTTCTTC
CASSPFLEEQFF
>TRBV28|-|TRBJ1-1|-
TGTGCCAGCAGTTCCTGGGCGGAACCGAACACTGAAGCTTTCTTT
CASSSWAEPNTEAFF
>TRBV7-2|-|TRBJ1-5|-
TGTGCCAGCAGCTTGAACAATCAGCCCCAGCATTTT
CASSLNNQPQHF
>TRBV9|few|TRBJ1-1|-
TGTGCCAGCAGCGTAGGACAGCAGAACACTGAAGCTTTCTTT
CASSVGQQNTEAFF
>TRBV7-3|-|TRBJ2-1|-
TGTGCCAGCAGCCCCTCCGGGGACGAGCAGTTCTTC
CASSPSGDEQFF
>TRBV2|-|TRBJ2-2|-
TGTGCCAGCAGCCGGACAGTTTTTCCCGGGGAGCTGTTTTTT
CASSRTVFPGELFF
>TRBV7-9|few|TRBJ1-2|-
TGTGCCAGCAGCTTATATGGCTATGGCTACACCTTC
CASSLYGYGYTF
>TRBV4-3|-|TRBJ1-2|TRBD1
TGCGCCAGCAGCCAAGATCGGGGACAGGGGACCCATGGCTACACCTTC
CASSQDRGQGTHGYTF
>TRBV6-5|-|TRBJ1-3|-
TGTGCCAGCAGTTACTCCGCAGGGCCTGGAAACACCATATATTTT
CASSYSAGPGNTIYF
>TRBV30|-|TRBJ1-2|-
TGTGCCTGGAGTGTACGTCCGGGGAGCTATGGCTACACCTTC
CAWSVRPGSYGYTF
>TRBV28|-|TRBJ2-5|-
TGTGCCAGCAGTTTAATAGGGTTTGCAGGGGTCCAAGAGACCCAGTACTTC
CASSLIGFAGVQETQYF
>TRBV19|-|TRBJ2-7|-
TGTGCCAGTAGTATTGAGACAGCCGCCTACGAGCAGTACTTC
CASSIETAAYEQYF
>TRBV19|-|TRBJ2-1|-
TGTGCCAGTAGTATAGGACAGGACAATGAGCAGTTCTTC
CASSIGQDNEQFF
>TRBV6-6|once|TRBJ1-3|TRBD1
TGTGCCAGCAGAGGGACAGGGGCTGGAAACACCATATATTTT
CASRGTGAGNTIYF
>TRBV6-5|once|TRBJ2-7|TRBD1
TGTGCCAGCAGACCGACAGGGCTCGAAGAGCAGTACTTC
CASRPTGLEEQYF
>TRBV5-5|-|TRBJ2-1|TRBD2
TGTGCCAGCAGCTTGGGAGCGGGAGTAGCCTACAATGAGCAGTTCTTC
CASSLGAGVAYNEQFF
>TRBV7-3|once|TRBJ1-2|-
TGTGCCAGCAGTTCTAGGACAGATAGAGGAGGCTACACCTTC
CASSSRTDRGGYTF
>TRBV5-1|-|TRBJ2-5|TRBD1
TGCGCCAGCACGGTTCACACCGGGACAGACTTCCAAGAGACCCAGTACTTC
CASTVHTGTDFQETQYF
>TRBV30|-|TRBJ2-7|TRBD2
TGTGCCGCAGGGACTAGCGGGAGTAAGGAGCAGTACTTC
CAAGTSGSKEQYF
>TRBV7-7|-|TRBJ2-7|TRBD2
TGTGCTAGCAGCGCACTAGCGGGACCTTTCTACGAGCAGTACTTC
CASSALAGPFYEQYF
>TRBV30|-|TRBJ2-7|-
TGTGCCTGGAGTGTAACGGCCCACGAGCAGTACTTC
CAWSVTAHEQYF
>TRBV18|-|TRBJ1-5|TRBD1
TGTGCCAGCTCACCACCGGGACAGGGACCCCATCAGCCCCAGCATTTT
CASSPPGQGPHQPQHF
>TRBV30|-|TRBJ2-5|TRBD2
TGTGCCTGGGCCCTTTATGGCGGGAGAGGGGAGACCCAGTACTTC
CAWALYGGRGETQYF